Listed here are 17 T cell receptor beta chains from one sample, sequenced in a study of T cell clones after liver transplantation (dated by TCRdb to about 2019). Receptors were amplified or captured by the immunoSEQ multiplex PCR assay. TCRdb limited this immuneACCESS table to in-frame rearrangements with V and J called. A share of clones is missing; checked studies link under half to unresolved V genes, and the rest is unexplained. This sample holds fewer than 110,000 clones; about 86% were observed only once. The top ten constitute approximately 3% of the sample. The source was CD4+ T cells from blood, collected approximately 50 months after liver transplant. These receptors all stem from a human patient who received a liver transplant. Following a transplant, some T cells may be graft donor cells, not patient cells.

J is TRBJ1-1 and V is TRBV6-5; 8 positions match TRBD1. The CDR3 covers 13 residues. V shed 4 bases and J 11 bases; nucleotides not matched to a gene: 9. Germline V CDR1 and CDR2: MNHEY, SVGAGI. CDR3 sequence: CASSSGTGRWAFF. DNA of the CDR3: TGTGCCAGCAGTTCCGGGACAGGCAGGTGGGCTTTCTTT.

In this sample, this clone turned up once. The CDR3 DNA is TGTGCCAGCACTCGACTAGCGGGAGGGCAAGAGACCCAGTACTTC. Protein sequence: CASTRLAGGQETQYF. This chain uses TRBV2 with TRBJ2-5, with 14 positions matching TRBD2. Germline V gives CDR1 SNHLY, CDR2 FYNNEI. The CDR3 totals 15 residues. The ends lost 7 bases at V and 2 bases at J; junction bases unmatched: 3. The variable domain in full, completed from reference TRBV2 and TRBJ2-5, reads EPEVTQTPSHQVTQMGQEVILRCVPISNHLYFYWYRQILGQKVEFLVSFYNNEISEKSEIFDDQFSVERPDGSNFTLKIRSTKLEDSAMYFCASTRLAGGQETQYFGPGTRLLVL.

This clone was recorded a few times. The chain has TRBV7-2 and TRBJ2-7; 9 nucleotides align to TRBD1. Trimming took 5 bases from V and 2 from J; bases not matched to a gene: 13. CDR3 length equals 17 residues. Germline V gene data show CDR1 as SGHTA and CDR2 as FQGNSA. The CDR3 DNA is TGTGCCAGCAGCCGGACCGGGACAGGGAGTGGGACCTACGAGCAGTACTTC. Translating it yields CASSRTGTGSGTYEQYF.

The chain has TRBV21-1 and TRBJ1-4. TRBV21-1 is an annotated pseudogene. The CDR3 spans 16 residues. CDR3 nucleotides: TGTGCCAGCAGCAAAGGGGACGGACGATATTTAGAAAAACTGTTTTTT. It codes for CASSKGDGRYLEKLFF.

This clone was counted only a few times. This chain connects TRBV14 to TRBJ1-2, with no clear D. The ends were cut back, 1 base at V and 3 bases at J, with 24 bases in the middle. Germline CDR1 and CDR2: SGHDN and FVKESK. This CDR3 is 19 amino acids long. The CDR3 reads CASSQVPGIHTGSHYGYTF. In nucleotides, the CDR3 is TGTGCCAGCAGCCAAGTCCCCGGGATCCATACGGGGAGTCACTATGGCTACACCTTC. Full variable domain (outside the CDR3, taken from reference TRBV14 and TRBJ1-2): EAGVTQFPSHSVIEKGQTVTLRCDPISGHDNLYWYRRVMGKEIKFLLHFVKESKQDESGMPNNRFLAERTGGTYSTLKVQPAELEDSGVYFCASSQVPGIHTGSHYGYTFGSGTRLTVV.

The V gene is TRBV19, the J gene TRBJ2-1, with D tentatively TRBD1 (5 bases). This CDR3 contains 16 residues. V shed 3 bases and J shed 4 bases, with 16 bases lying between them. Germline CDR1 and CDR2: LNHDA and SQIVND (reference sequence). DNA for the CDR3: TGTGCCAGTAGTATGGGATCGCGGAAGGGGTACAATGAGCAGTTCTTC. This gives the protein CASSMGSRKGYNEQFF.

This rearrangement joins TRBV7-2 to TRBJ1-2; D is possibly TRBD1 (5 bases). V lost 5 bases to trimming and J lost 2 bases, with 12 bases between them. The CDR3 extends over 14 amino acids. Looked up from germline, CDR1 is SGHTA and CDR2 is FQGNSA. CDR3 region: CASSLTVQNYGYTF. The CDR3, as DNA: TGTGCCAGCAGCCTGACAGTACAAAACTATGGCTACACCTTC.

CDR3 sequence (DNA): TGTGCCAGCAGCCCACCTAGGGGGGATACGCAGTATTTT. Translation: CASSPPRGDTQYF. This rearrangement joins TRBV6-6 to TRBJ2-3; tentatively, D is TRBD1 (6 bases). CDR1 is MNHNY and CDR2 is SVGAGI in the germline V gene (reference sequence). Deletions cut 6 bases from V and 6 bases from J, with 13 bases between. The CDR3 is 13 residues long.

The chain links TRBV6-1 to TRBJ1-1; no firm D call. In germline, CDR1 is MNHNS, CDR2 SASEGT. This CDR3 region has 12 residues. V shed 1 base and J shed 11 bases, with 11 bases lying between them. The CDR3 reads CASSEGLKPAFF. CDR3 nucleotide sequence: TGTGCCAGCAGTGAAGGCCTAAAACCGGCTTTCTTT.

This clone was seen once. The chain recombines TRBV9 with TRBJ1-1; 9 nucleotides match TRBD1. Germline trimming cut 0 bases from V and 0 bases from J; bases unmatched to any gene: 3. This CDR3 is built from 16 residues. The germline CDR1 and CDR2 sequences are SGDLS and YYNGEE. The CDR3 DNA reads as TGTGCCAGCAGCGTAGAGACAGGGGGGATGAACACTGAAGCTTTCTTT. It encodes CASSVETGGMNTEAFF.

The chain uses TRBV6-1 and TRBJ2-7; TRBD1 is a possible D gene (5 bases). Germline V CDR1 and CDR2: MNHNS, SASEGT. The CDR3 runs to 11 residues. The CDR3 nucleotides read TGTGCAGCGACCCAGGGTCTCGAGCAGTACTTC. It codes for CAATQGLEQYF.

V gene TRBV18 combines with J gene TRBJ2-7, with a tentative D call TRBD2 (5 bases). V dropped 1 base and J dropped 4 bases, with 14 bases sitting between them. CDR1 and CDR2 (germline): KGHSH, LQKENI. This CDR3 is 15 amino acids long. The CDR3 region is CASSPLGVRRYEQYF. CDR3 in DNA: TGTGCCAGCTCACCACTCGGGGTCAGACGGTACGAGCAGTACTTC.

The CDR3 DNA follows: TGTGCCAGCAGCCCACACGGCGCGGGAGGTGGCAATGAGCAGTTCTTC. Translating gives CASSPHGAGGGNEQFF. This chain joins TRBV7-8 and TRBJ2-1; 8 bases line up with TRBD2. V lost 5 bases to trimming and J lost 6 bases; unmatched junction nucleotides: 12. CDR3 size: 16 residues. Germline V lookup: CDR1 SGHVS, CDR2 FQNEAQ.

V gene TRBV6-6 combines with J gene TRBJ1-1; D ambiguous. Between the trimmed V and J ends, which lost 7 bases and 1 base, there was a span of 13 bases. This CDR3 has 14 residues. Germline-derived CDR1 and CDR2 are MNHNY and SVGAGI (reference sequence). CDR3 DNA sequence: TGTGCCAGCAACCCCCTCGGAGGGAACACTGAAGCTTTCTTT. Its protein is CASNPLGGNTEAFF.

The genes are TRBV7-9 and TRBJ1-4, with 9 bases lining up with TRBD1. CDR1 and CDR2 (germline): SEHNR, FQNEAQ (reference sequence). V was clipped by 5 bases and J by 11 bases; unmatched bases: 12. This CDR3 has 15 amino acids. CDR3 loop: CASSARTGEASKLFF. CDR3 in DNA: TGTGCCAGCAGCGCCAGGACAGGGGAGGCTAGTAAACTGTTTTTT.

This clone was observed once. The rearrangement links TRBV5-6 to TRBJ2-5; D is possibly TRBD1 (5 bases). The CDR3 consists of 15 residues. The germline V and J ends were trimmed by 6 bases and 1 base, with 16 bases remaining between them. The germline CDR1 and CDR2 sequences are SGHDT and YYEEEE. This CDR3 is CASNGNGHSQETQYF. CDR3 coding DNA: TGTGCCAGCAACGGTAACGGACACTCCCAAGAGACCCAGTACTTC.

This clone occurred once. The V gene is TRBV5-6, the J gene TRBJ1-1, with a weak D call TRBD1 (6 bases). This CDR3 comprises 11 residues. In germline, CDR1 is SGHDT, CDR2 YYEEEE. V lost 4 bases and J lost 7, with 8 bases in between. The CDR3 protein is CASSQGLEAFF. CDR3 nucleotide sequence: TGTGCCAGCAGCCAGGGGCTTGAAGCTTTCTTT.